The 15 T cell receptor beta chains below were found in one sample sequenced in a study of Ad26.COV2.S vaccination and SARS-CoV-2 variants. This table comes from immunoSEQ multiplex PCR, and its TCRdb copy is limited to in-frame clones, with some not included. The table has about 350,000 clones, about 88% seen once. The treatment here: some 19 received Ad26.COV2.S at low or high dose, single or two shots; roughly five received placebo; per-sample allocation not given. It was on day 63 after the first vaccine or placebo injection that samples were taken. The sequences come from peripheral blood, collected in a trial of Ad26.COV2.S vaccine versus placebo. The origin of the receptors is a person between 18 and 60 years old who received the Ad26.COV2.S COVID-19 vaccine or a placebo.

The rearrangement links TRBV12-3 or TRBV12-4 to TRBJ1-4, with D unresolved. Trimming cost V 5 bases and J 8 bases, with 12 bases left between them. This CDR3 is built from 13 residues. CDR3 sequence: CASSRTMGEKLFF. The CDR3 DNA reads as TGTGCCAGCAGTAGGACCATGGGGGAAAAACTGTTTTTT.

This rearrangement joins TRBV9 to TRBJ1-4; 11 bases agree with TRBD1. The V gene's germline CDR1 is SGDLS and CDR2 YYNGEE. The CDR3 is 17 amino acids. Trimming took 0 bases from V and 8 from J; bases not matched to a gene: 9. The CDR3 DNA reads TGTGCCAGCAGCGTAGCCGGGGGACAGGGGGGAAGGGAAAAACTGTTTTTT. Residues: CASSVAGGQGGREKLFF.

This chain connects TRBV7-2 to TRBJ2-7; D remains unclear. The CDR3 sequence is 12 residues long. Trimming shortened V by 1 base and J by 1 base, and 2 bases separated the two germline ends. CDR1 is SGHTA and CDR2 is FQGNSA in the germline V gene. CDR3 in DNA: TGTGCCAGCAGCTTAGTGTCCTACGAGCAGTACTTC. It yields the protein CASSLVSYEQYF.

V gene TRBV6-5 combines with J gene TRBJ1-3, with 8 bases fitting TRBD1. The germline V gene has CDR1 MNHEY and CDR2 SVGAGI. The CDR3 is made up of 16 amino acids. Trimming removed 0 bases from V and 6 bases from J; junction bases left unmatched: 7. The CDR3 region has the DNA TGTGCCAGCAGTTACTCGAACAGGGGGGAGGCAAACACCATATATTTT. Protein product: CASSYSNRGEANTIYF.

For this clone: This CDR3 is also generated by other DNA sequences in the sample. The CDR3 sequence: CASSLQGDTEAFF. The CDR3 DNA follows: TGTGCCAGCAGCTTGCAGGGAGACACTGAAGCTTTCTTT. The V gene is TRBV7-9, the J gene TRBJ1-1; a possible D gene is TRBD1 (5 bases). V was pared by 3 bases and J by 3 bases, with 8 bases between. Germline-derived CDR1 and CDR2 are SEHNR and FQNEAQ (reference sequence). The CDR3 runs to 13 residues. Combining the CDR3 with reference TRBV7-9 and TRBJ1-1 gives the whole variable domain DTGVSQNPRHKITKRGQNVTFRCDPISEHNRLYWYRQTLGQGPEFLTYFQNEAQLEKSRLLSDRFSAERPKGSFSTLEIQRTEQGDSAMYLCASSLQGDTEAFFGQGTRLTVV.

The genes are TRBV28 and TRBJ2-5, with 9 bases fitting TRBD2. CDR1 is MDHEN and CDR2 is SYDVKM in the germline V gene. Trimming at V came to 3 bases and at J to 0 bases, leaving 5 bases not matched to a gene. The CDR3 runs to 16 residues. The chain's CDR3 is CASSFGLAGDQETQYF. As DNA, the CDR3 is TGTGCCAGCAGTTTTGGATTAGCGGGGGACCAAGAGACCCAGTACTTC.

The chain carries TRBV9 and TRBJ2-3; TRBD2 might be the D (6 bases). V lost 0 bases and J lost 9, with 8 bases in between. The CDR3 totals 12 residues. Germline CDR1 reads SGDLS; CDR2 reads YYNGEE. The CDR3 sequence is CASSVDGGTQYF. For the CDR3, the DNA is TGTGCCAGCAGCGTAGATGGGGGGACGCAGTATTTT.

V usage is TRBV27 and J usage is TRBJ2-1, with 8 bases fitting TRBD2. This CDR3 has 14 amino acids. Germline CDR1 reads MNHEY; CDR2 reads SMNVEV (reference sequence). The trim removed 5 bases at V and 4 bases at J, leaving 4 bases unmatched. CDR3 in DNA: TGTGCCAGCAGTCGGGGGGGGGCTTACAATGAGCAGTTCTTC. Its translation is CASSRGGAYNEQFF.

This sequence joins TRBV19 and TRBJ1-1; 11 bases are a match to TRBD1. Unmatched junction bases numbered 12, after V lost 10 bases and J lost 8 bases. Germline assignment: CDR1 LNHDA and CDR2 SQIVND (reference sequence). This CDR3 has 14 amino acids. CDR3 coding DNA: TGTGCCACCCAAGAGGACAGGGGGCCCGGGGAAGCTTTCTTT. This codes for CATQEDRGPGEAFF.

The genes are TRBV5-6 and TRBJ1-6; no reliable D call. Germline V gene data show CDR1 as SGHDT and CDR2 as YYEEEE. CDR3 length: 15 residues. V gave up 1 base and J gave up 1 base, with 6 bases separating them. The CDR3 sequence: CASSLSGSYNSPLHF. CDR3 DNA sequence: TGTGCCAGCAGCTTGTCGGGTTCCTATAATTCACCCCTCCACTTT.

The chain carries TRBV6-2 or TRBV6-3 and TRBJ1-1; D is perhaps TRBD1 (5 bases). Germline CDR1 reads MNHEY; CDR2 reads SVGEGT. This CDR3 region has 14 residues. Trimming pared 7 bases from V and 5 bases from J, leaving 17 bases between. In DNA, the CDR3 is TGTGCCAGCAACCCAGGGAGGTGGAGGACTGAAGCTTTCTTT. It translates to CASNPGRWRTEAFF.

The V call is TRBV19, the J call TRBJ1-1; D gene unclear. Germline values: CDR1 LNHDA, CDR2 SQIVND (reference sequence). The CDR3 is made up of 11 amino acids. The V end was cut by 3 bases, the J end by 10 bases, with 9 bases between. CDR3 sequence reads: CASSIPGRAFF. The CDR3 region has the DNA TGTGCCAGTAGTATTCCGGGGAGAGCTTTCTTT. Using reference TRBV19 and TRBJ1-1 for the parts outside the CDR3, the full variable domain is DGGITQSPKYLFRKEGQNVTLSCEQNLNHDAMYWYRQDPGQGLRLIYYSQIVNDFQKGDIAEGYSVSREKKESFPLTVTSAQKNPTAFYLCASSIPGRAFFGQGTRLTVV.

The chain uses TRBV20-1 and TRBJ1-1, with D unresolved. The length of the CDR3 is 10 residues. Germline V gene lookup returns CDR1 DFQATT and CDR2 SNEGSKA (reference sequence). V lost 6 bases and J lost 10, with 12 bases in between. The CDR3 DNA follows: TGCAGTGCCGTAAAAAAATCAGCTTTCTTT. Amino acid sequence: CSAVKKSAFF.

This clone has a single count. This chain connects TRBV7-3 to TRBJ2-5; 7 positions match TRBD1. J was trimmed by 5 bases and V by 5 bases; bases with no gene match: 11. The CDR3 has 15 amino acids. Germline lookup yields CDR1 SGHTA and CDR2 FQGTGA. The CDR3 loop reads CASSPHTGARETQYF. Written as DNA, the CDR3 is TGTGCCAGCAGCCCTCATACAGGGGCCCGGGAGACCCAGTACTTC.

J is TRBJ2-1 and V is TRBV27; D is unresolved. The CDR3 totals 14 residues. Trimming took 2 bases from V and 0 from J, leaving 5 bases between them. Germline V gene sequence: CDR1 MNHEY, CDR2 SMNVEV (reference sequence). Here the CDR3 DNA reads TGTGCCAGCAGTTTAAAGGGCTCCTACAATGAGCAGTTCTTC. Its protein is CASSLKGSYNEQFF.